The 7 T cell receptor beta chains given below trace back to one sample, sequenced in a study of T cells after yellow fever vaccination. TCRdb reprocessed the 5' RACE reads via MiXCR and lists one record per CDR3 protein. Among 150,000 to 200,000 distinct CDR3 sequences listed, roughly 6.2% were seen once. Source: CD4+ T cells sorted from PBMCs, taken on the day of the first yellow fever vaccination. All receptors come from a man between 18 and 35 years old who received the YFV17D yellow fever vaccine.

This clonotype came up many times. The chain carries TRBV6-2 or TRBV6-3 and TRBJ2-7; weak D call: TRBD1 (6 bases). V lost 6 bases to trimming and J lost 4 bases, with 13 bases between them. CDR3 length: 13 amino acids. Germline CDR1 reads MNHEY; CDR2 reads SVGEGT. The CDR3 nucleotides are TGTGCCAGCAGCCCTTACAGGGTATACGAGCAGTACTTC. It is translated as CASSPYRVYEQYF.

This clonotype was seen at least ten times. The chain combines TRBV5-1 with TRBJ2-2; D unclear. The CDR3 extends over 15 amino acids. Germline V CDR1 and CDR2: SGHRS, YFSETQ. Trimming removed 2 bases from V and 1 base from J, with 9 bases in between. CDR3 loop: CASSFHELNTGELFF. For the CDR3, the DNA is TGCGCCAGCAGCTTTCATGAACTGAACACCGGGGAGCTGTTTTTT.

This clonotype was seen only a few times. The genes are TRBV4-1 and TRBJ2-2, with D tentatively TRBD1 (5 bases). Trimming left V 6 bases short and J 5 bases short, with 13 bases between. Germline loops: CDR1 MGHRA, CDR2 YSYEKL. The CDR3 covers 14 residues. CDR3: CASRPSRVTGELFF. In DNA form, the CDR3 reads TGCGCCAGCAGGCCAAGCAGGGTTACCGGGGAGCTGTTTTTT.

V and J are TRBV11-3 and TRBJ2-2; TRBD1 matches 7 bases. The CDR3 sequence is 16 residues long. Germline V gene sequence: CDR1 SGHNT, CDR2 YENEEA. The ends lost 6 bases at V and 7 bases at J; junction bases unmatched: 14. The CDR3 loop is CASSPGQDRVGGELFF. CDR3 DNA sequence: TGTGCCAGCAGTCCCGGACAGGACCGGGTTGGCGGGGAGCTGTTTTTT.

This clonotype has more than one count but fewer than ten. The rearrangement links TRBV2 to TRBJ2-5; possibly TRBD2 for D (6 bases). CDR1 SNHLY and CDR2 FYNNEI come from the germline V gene. V was cut by 3 bases and J by 7 bases, with 12 bases left in between. The CDR3 covers 13 residues. The CDR3 DNA follows: TGTGCCAGCAGTGACAAGGGGCGGGGGACCCAGTACTTC. Protein: CASSDKGRGTQYF. The whole variable domain, filled in from reference TRBV2 and TRBJ2-5, reads EPEVTQTPSHQVTQMGQEVILRCVPISNHLYFYWYRQILGQKVEFLVSFYNNEISEKSEIFDDQFSVERPDGSNFTLKIRSTKLEDSAMYFCASSDKGRGTQYFGPGTRLLVL.

V is TRBV27 and J is TRBJ1-5; the match to TRBD1 covers 8 bases. V lost 4 bases and J lost 1; bases outside the gene matches: 6. The V gene's germline CDR1 is MNHEY and CDR2 SMNVEV (reference sequence). The CDR3 is 16 residues long. The CDR3 spells CASSSQGAGSNQPQHF. The CDR3 DNA sequence: TGTGCCAGCAGTTCCCAGGGGGCAGGGAGCAATCAGCCCCAGCATTTT.

The chain links TRBV11-2 to TRBJ1-2; D gene ambiguous. The CDR3 covers 13 residues. Trimming took off 2 bases at V and 6 bases at J, with 10 bases between the two ends. The germline CDR1 and CDR2 sequences are SGHAT and FQNNGV. CDR3 amino acids: CASSLRSGDGYTF. DNA for the CDR3: TGTGCCAGCAGCTTAAGGTCCGGTGATGGCTACACCTTC.